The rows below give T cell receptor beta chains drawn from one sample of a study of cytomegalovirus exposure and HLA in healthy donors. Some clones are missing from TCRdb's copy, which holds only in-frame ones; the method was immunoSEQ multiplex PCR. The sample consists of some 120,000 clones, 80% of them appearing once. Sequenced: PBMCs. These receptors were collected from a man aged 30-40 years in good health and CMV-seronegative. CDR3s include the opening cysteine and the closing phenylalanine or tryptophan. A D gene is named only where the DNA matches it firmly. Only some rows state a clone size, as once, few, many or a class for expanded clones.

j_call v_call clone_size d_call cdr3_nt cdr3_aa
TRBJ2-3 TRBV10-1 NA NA TGCGCCAGCACACTCCCACCCCGTGACAGAATTAAATCGGATACAGATACGCAGTATTTT CASTLPPRDRIKSDTDTQYF
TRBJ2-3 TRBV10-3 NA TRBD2 TGTGCCATCAGGGAGACTAGCGGGCGAGATACGCAGTATTTT CAIRETSGRDTQYF
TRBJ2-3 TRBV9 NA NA TGTGCCAGCAGCTCCGGTGACAGCTTCACAGATACGCAGTATTTT CASSSGDSFTDTQYF
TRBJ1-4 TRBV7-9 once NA TGTGCCAGCAGCTTAGCCGGGGGGGGCGGTGAAAAACTGTTTTTT CASSLAGGGGEKLFF
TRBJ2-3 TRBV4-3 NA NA TGCGCCAGCAGCCAAGAGGGGAGGAACACAGATACGCAGTATTTT CASSQEGRNTDTQYF
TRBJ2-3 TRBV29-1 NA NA TGCAGCGTACAGGGCAGAAGCACAGATACGCAGTATTTT CSVQGRSTDTQYF
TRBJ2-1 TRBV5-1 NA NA TGCGCCAGCAGCCTGGGGAAGTCTTCTAGCTCCCTAAACAATGAGCAGTTCTTC CASSLGKSSSSLNNEQFF
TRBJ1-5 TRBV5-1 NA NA TGCGCCAGCAGCTTGTCAGGATTCAATCAGCCCCAGAATTTT CASSLSGFNQPQNF
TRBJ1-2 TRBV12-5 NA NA TGTGCTAGTGGTTTGGGACACGTCGGAACTAACTATGGCTACACCTTC CASGLGHVGTNYGYTF
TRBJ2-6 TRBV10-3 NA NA TGTGCCATCAGTGAGTCGTCCGGGATCTCTGGGGCCAACGTCCTGACTTTC CAISESSGISGANVLTF
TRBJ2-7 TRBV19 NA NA TGTGCCAGTAGTTTGGGACATTCCAGCTCCTACGAGCAGTACTTC CASSLGHSSSYEQYF
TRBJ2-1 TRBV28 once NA TGTGCCAGCAGTTTCGGGGATGAGCAGTTCTTC CASSFGDEQFF
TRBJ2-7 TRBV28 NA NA TGTGCCAGCAGTCTAAACTACGAGCAGTACTTC CASSLNYEQYF
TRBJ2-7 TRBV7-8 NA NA TGTGCCAGCAGCCCAAGCGGTATCGAGCAGTACTTC CASSPSGIEQYF
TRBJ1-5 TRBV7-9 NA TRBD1 TGTGCCAGCAGCTTAGTGGAGGGGGCGGCTCAGCCCCAGCATTTT CASSLVEGAAQPQHF
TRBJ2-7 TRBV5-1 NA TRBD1 TGCGCCAGCACCGGGACAGGTTCCGAGCAGTACTTC CASTGTGSEQYF
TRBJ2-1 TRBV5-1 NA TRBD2 TGCGCCAGCAGCTTGTTGGGACTAGCCTACAATGAGCAGTTCTTC CASSLLGLAYNEQFF
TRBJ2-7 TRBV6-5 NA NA TGTGCCAGCAGTTACGGGGGCGCGGGTTACGAGCAGTACTTC CASSYGGAGYEQYF
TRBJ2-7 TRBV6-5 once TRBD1 TGTGCCAGCAGAAAGGACAGGGCCAACCTCTACGAGCAGTACTTC CASRKDRANLYEQYF
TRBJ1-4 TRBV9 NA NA TGTGCCAGCAGCGTAGGGGGGGGAGCAACTAATGAAAAACTGTTTTTT CASSVGGGATNEKLFF
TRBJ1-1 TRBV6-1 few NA TGTGCCAGCTGCAGACAGCTGAACACTGAAGCTTTCTTT CASCRQLNTEAFF
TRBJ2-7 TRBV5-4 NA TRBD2 TGTGCCAGCAGCTCACGAGGAGGTAGCGGGAAATACGAGCAGTACTTC CASSSRGGSGKYEQYF
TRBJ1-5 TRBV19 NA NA TGTGCCAGTAGTGACCTAGGAGGGGGCAATCAGCCCCAGCATTTT CASSDLGGGNQPQHF
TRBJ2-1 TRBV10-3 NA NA TGTGCCATCAGTGACCGGGAAGCCAATGAGCAGTTCTTC CAISDREANEQFF
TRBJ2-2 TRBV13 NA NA TGTGCCAGCAGCTCCCGATCACTAGCAGAAGTGAACACCGGGGAGCTGTTTTTT CASSSRSLAEVNTGELFF
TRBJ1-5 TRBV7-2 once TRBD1 TGTACCAGCAGCTCGGGACAGATGGATCAGCCCCAGCATTTT CTSSSGQMDQPQHF
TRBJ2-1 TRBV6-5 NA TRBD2 TGTGCCAGCAGGGGAAGCGGGAGGGCCCGGAATGAGCAGTTCTTC CASRGSGRARNEQFF
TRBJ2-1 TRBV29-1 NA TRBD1 TGCAGCGTTGAAGACGGGACAGCAGACAATGAGCAGTTCTTC CSVEDGTADNEQFF
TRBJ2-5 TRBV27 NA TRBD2 TGTGCCACTTGCGGCGGGAGGATCCAAGAGACCCAGTACTTC CATCGGRIQETQYF
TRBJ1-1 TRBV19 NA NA TGTGCCAGTCGTCGTACAGGATCCCCTGAAGCTTTCTTT CASRRTGSPEAFF
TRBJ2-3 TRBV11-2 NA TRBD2 TGTGCCAGCAGCACCAGACTAGCGCAAGACACAGATACGCAGTATTTT CASSTRLAQDTDTQYF
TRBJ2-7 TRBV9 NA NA TGTGCCAGCTCCCAAAACGGGGCCTACGAGCAGTACTTC CASSQNGAYEQYF
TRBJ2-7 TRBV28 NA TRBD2 TGTGCCAGCACCCAACTAGCGGGAGAAACCTACGAGCAGTACTTC CASTQLAGETYEQYF
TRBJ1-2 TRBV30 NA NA TGTGCCTGGAGTGTAAAAGGGTTGGAGGGCTACCCCTTC CAWSVKGLEGYPF
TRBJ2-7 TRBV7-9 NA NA TGTGCCAGCAGCTTAGGGTCGAGGATTGGGGAGCAGTACTTC CASSLGSRIGEQYF
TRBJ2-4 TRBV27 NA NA TGTGCCAGCACCGATTACTCCGGGGGCGGGGGCATTCAGTACTTC CASTDYSGGGGIQYF
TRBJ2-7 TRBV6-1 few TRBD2 TGTGCCAGCAGAGTCCAACTAGCGGGAGCGGACGAGCAGTACTTC CASRVQLAGADEQYF
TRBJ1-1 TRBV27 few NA TGTGCCAGCAGCCCATTGAGCGGCACTGAAGCTTTCTTT CASSPLSGTEAFF
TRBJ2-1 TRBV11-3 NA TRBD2 TGTGCCAGCAGCTTTAGGGGATGGACTAGCGGCGGGTCCTACAATGAGCAGTTCTTC CASSFRGWTSGGSYNEQFF
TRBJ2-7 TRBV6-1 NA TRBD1 TGTGCCAGCAAGGGACAGGCCGCGTCGGGCGAGCAGTACTTC CASKGQAASGEQYF
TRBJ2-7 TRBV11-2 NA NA TGTGCCAGCAGCTTAGCTCAGGGGTACTACGAGCAGTACTTC CASSLAQGYYEQYF
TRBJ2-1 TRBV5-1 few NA TGCGCCAGCAGCTTGGGGTCGCGGGACTACAATGAGCAGTTCTTC CASSLGSRDYNEQFF
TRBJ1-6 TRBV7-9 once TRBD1 TGTGCCAGCAGCTTTAGGGACAGAGGAGAAAATTCACCCCTCCACTTT CASSFRDRGENSPLHF
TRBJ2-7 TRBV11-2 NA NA TGTGCCAGCGACCTTAACGGGGGGCAGTACTTC CASDLNGGQYF
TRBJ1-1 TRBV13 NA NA TGTGCCAGCAGTCCATCCATACGGGCTGAAGCTTTCTTT CASSPSIRAEAFF
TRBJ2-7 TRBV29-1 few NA TGCAGCGTGACCTCAGGAGGGTTTGCCTACGAGCAGTACTTC CSVTSGGFAYEQYF
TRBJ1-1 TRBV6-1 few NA TGTGCCAGCAGTGAACGCGCTATCACTGAAGCTTTCTTT CASSERAITEAFF
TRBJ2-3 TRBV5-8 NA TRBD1 TGTGCCAGCAGCGTGACAGGGGCTTCTAGCACAGATACGCAGTATTTT CASSVTGASSTDTQYF
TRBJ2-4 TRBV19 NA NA TGTGCCAGTATGGCGGATATTCAGTACTTC CASMADIQYF
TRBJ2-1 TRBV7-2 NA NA TGTGCCAGCAGCTTGGCGGGGTCCGGTTACAATGAGCAGTTCTTC CASSLAGSGYNEQFF
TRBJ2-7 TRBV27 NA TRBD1 TGTGCCAGCAGTTTATCACAGGGGGCTTGGGAGCAGTACTTC CASSLSQGAWEQYF